The 11 T cell receptor beta chains presented below share a single source sample, sequenced in a study of blood T cell repertoires in COVID-19. The data were produced by immunoSEQ multiplex PCR, yet TCRdb's version contains in-frame clones alone and is incomplete. Of 50,000 to 70,000 clones in the sample, approximately 84% were seen once. The sample consisted of peripheral blood. These receptor sequences come from a man aged 70 or older with active COVID-19.

This chain links TRBV19 with TRBJ2-7, with 8 bases lining up with TRBD1. This CDR3 is 14 amino acids long. J lost 3 bases, V lost 2 bases, and 3 bases had no gene match. CDR1 and CDR2 (germline): LNHDA, SQIVND (reference sequence). The CDR3 loop is CASSINGQGYEQYF. CDR3 coding DNA: TGTGCCAGTAGTATAAACGGACAGGGCTACGAGCAGTACTTC.

The chain combines TRBV7-2 with TRBJ2-7; D is uncertain. The CDR3 length is 15 residues. V lost 4 bases to trimming and J lost 0 bases, with 13 bases between them. Germline V lookup: CDR1 SGHTA, CDR2 FQGNSA. This CDR3 reads CASSSRGTTSYEQYF. CDR3 bases: TGTGCCAGCAGCTCCCGAGGAACTACCTCCTACGAGCAGTACTTC.

This clone was observed a single time. The V and J genes are TRBV7-9 and TRBJ2-3, with 12 bases lining up with TRBD2. Germline V gene sequence: CDR1 SEHNR, CDR2 FQNEAQ (reference sequence). CDR3 size: 16 residues. With V trimmed by 6 bases and J by 0 bases, 4 bases remained unmatched. The CDR3 nucleotides read TGTGCCAGCAGTCCGACTAGCGGGAGAAGCACAGATACGCAGTATTTT. Translation: CASSPTSGRSTDTQYF.

This clone was observed a few times. The gene calls are TRBV19 and TRBJ1-4, with D perhaps matching TRBD1 (6 bases). The CDR3 has 15 residues. The V gene's germline CDR1 is LNHDA and CDR2 SQIVND (reference sequence). The germline V and J ends were trimmed by 5 bases and 1 base, with 11 bases remaining between them. The CDR3 loop is CASSLETGTNEKLFF. The CDR3 DNA sequence: TGTGCCAGTAGTTTGGAGACAGGAACTAATGAAAAACTGTTTTTT.

The chain combines TRBV27 with TRBJ2-2; no firm D call. This CDR3 region has 14 residues. Germline-derived CDR1 and CDR2 are MNHEY and SMNVEV (reference sequence). Deletions cut 4 bases from V and 0 bases from J, with 6 bases between. CDR3 sequence (DNA): TGTGCCAGCAGTTCTGGAGCGAACACCGGGGAGCTGTTTTTT. Translating it yields CASSSGANTGELFF.

The chain employs TRBV6-5 and TRBJ2-5; possibly TRBD1 for D (6 bases). V was trimmed by 7 bases and J by 5 bases, leaving 20 bases between them. From germline, CDR1 is MNHEY and CDR2 SVGAGI. The CDR3 length is 15 residues. The CDR3 DNA reads as TGTGCCAGCATTCTTGGGGCGGACAGTACTGAGACCCAGTACTTC. Translation: CASILGADSTETQYF.

The rearrangement joins TRBV29-1 to TRBJ1-2; D is unresolved. Trimming took 6 bases from V and 4 from J, leaving 15 bases between them. CDR3 size: 13 residues. Looked up from germline, CDR1 is SQVTM and CDR2 is ANQGSEA. The CDR3 nucleotides read TGCAGCGTAGGGATACGGGGTGCCTATGGCTACACCTTC. This gives the protein CSVGIRGAYGYTF.

The chain recombines TRBV5-6 with TRBJ2-7; D is uncertain. The germline gives CDR1 SGHDT, CDR2 YYEEEE. The CDR3 has 14 residues. V lost 2 bases to trimming and J lost 0 bases, with 9 bases between them. This CDR3 is CASSFWAASYEQYF. As DNA, the CDR3 is TGTGCCAGCAGCTTTTGGGCAGCCTCCTACGAGCAGTACTTC.

The V and J genes are TRBV27 and TRBJ1-3; D remains unclear. The CDR3 consists of 16 residues. V lost 2 bases and J 0 bases, leaving 11 bases between the germline ends. The germline V gene has CDR1 MNHEY and CDR2 SMNVEV (reference sequence). This chain's CDR3 is CASSLNADFSGNTIYF. CDR3 sequence (DNA): TGTGCCAGCAGTTTAAATGCTGACTTCTCTGGAAACACCATATATTTT.

The V call is TRBV4-3, the J call TRBJ1-2; 10 bases match TRBD1. Germline V gene sequence: CDR1 LGHNA, CDR2 YSLEER. CDR3 length: 17 residues. V shed 4 bases and J 1 base; nucleotides not matched to a gene: 9. DNA of the CDR3: TGCGCCAGCAGCCCCTCGGAGACAGGGGGCTTTAACTATGGCTACACCTTC. Its translation: CASSPSETGGFNYGYTF.

The chain recombines TRBV5-5 with TRBJ2-7, with 10 bases identical to TRBD2. CDR3 size: 17 residues. From germline, CDR1 is SGHKS and CDR2 YYEKEE (reference sequence). Trimming took 4 bases from V and 3 from J; bases not matched to a gene: 13. CDR3 region: CASSRASGRAVGYEQYF. The CDR3 DNA reads TGTGCCAGCAGCAGGGCCAGCGGGAGGGCAGTCGGCTACGAGCAGTACTTC.